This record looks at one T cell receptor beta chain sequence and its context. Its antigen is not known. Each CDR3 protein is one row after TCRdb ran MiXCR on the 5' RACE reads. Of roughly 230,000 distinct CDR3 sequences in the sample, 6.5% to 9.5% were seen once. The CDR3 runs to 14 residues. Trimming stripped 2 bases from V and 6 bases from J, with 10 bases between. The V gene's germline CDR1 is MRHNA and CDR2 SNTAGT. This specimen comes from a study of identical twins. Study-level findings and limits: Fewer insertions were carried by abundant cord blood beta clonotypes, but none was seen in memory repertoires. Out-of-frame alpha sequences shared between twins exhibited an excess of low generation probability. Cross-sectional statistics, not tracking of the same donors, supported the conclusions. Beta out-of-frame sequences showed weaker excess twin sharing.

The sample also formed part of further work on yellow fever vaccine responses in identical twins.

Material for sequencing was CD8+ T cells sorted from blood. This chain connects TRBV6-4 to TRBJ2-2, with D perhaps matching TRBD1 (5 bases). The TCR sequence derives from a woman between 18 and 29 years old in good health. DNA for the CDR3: TGTGCCAGCAGTGACGGGGCGGCAGCCGGGGAGCTGTTTTTT. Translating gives CASSDGAAAGELFF.